This T cell receptor (beta chain) is from a study of shared clonotypes between healthy human individuals. Study findings and constraints: Generation of non-shared clonotypes was less probable than generation of clonotypes shared by all four donors.

The protocol was immunoSEQ multiplex PCR, while the TCRdb copy is restricted to in-frame clones and leaves out a portion. The data show some 2,500,000 clones, around 93% seen once. The CDR3 extends over 16 amino acids. V shed 4 bases, J shed 0 bases, and the junction held 6 bases outside the gene matches. Germline values: CDR1 SEHNR, CDR2 FQNEAQ (reference sequence). In the case of this clone: Its antigen remains unknown.

The receptor was isolated from a man aged 18 to 30 in good health. Some clones in this sample may be carry-over from other donors' samples. The sequenced material came from naive CD4+ T cells from PBMCs. Subset here: CD45RA+ positively selected. V is TRBV7-9 and J is TRBJ1-3, with 7 bases identical to TRBD1. DNA of the CDR3: TGTGCCAGCAGCTACCGACAGGGTTCCTCTGGAAACACCATATATTTT. Translating it yields CASSYRQGSSGNTIYF.